This TCR beta chain comes out of a study of human T cells and chemical hapten exposure. The sample's time point: patch test 1, 2 weeks after DPC sensitization. The treatment here: therapeutic diphenylcyclopropenone sensitization with weekly scalp DPC. This clonotype was found a few times. TCRdb ran MiXCR on the RACE reads and lists one entry per CDR3 protein. In the table there are about 120,000 distinct CDR3 sequences, roughly an eighth of which are singletons. The origin of this receptor is a woman aged 45-60 years with alopecia areata. Some clones in this sample may be carry-over from other donors' samples. The sample in question was whole blood, obtained in connection with sensitization to the hapten diphenylcyclopropenone (DPC).

CDR3 in amino acids: CASSLATGQGDGYTF. CDR3 nucleotides: TGTGCCAGCAGCTTAGCAACGGGACAGGGCGATGGCTACACCTTC. This chain joins TRBV7-6 and TRBJ1-2; 9 nucleotides line up with TRBD1. After removal of 0 bases from V and 6 bases from J, the junction contained 5 bases not matched to a gene. CDR1 and CDR2 (germline): SGHVS, FNYEAQ. The CDR3 is 15 residues long.